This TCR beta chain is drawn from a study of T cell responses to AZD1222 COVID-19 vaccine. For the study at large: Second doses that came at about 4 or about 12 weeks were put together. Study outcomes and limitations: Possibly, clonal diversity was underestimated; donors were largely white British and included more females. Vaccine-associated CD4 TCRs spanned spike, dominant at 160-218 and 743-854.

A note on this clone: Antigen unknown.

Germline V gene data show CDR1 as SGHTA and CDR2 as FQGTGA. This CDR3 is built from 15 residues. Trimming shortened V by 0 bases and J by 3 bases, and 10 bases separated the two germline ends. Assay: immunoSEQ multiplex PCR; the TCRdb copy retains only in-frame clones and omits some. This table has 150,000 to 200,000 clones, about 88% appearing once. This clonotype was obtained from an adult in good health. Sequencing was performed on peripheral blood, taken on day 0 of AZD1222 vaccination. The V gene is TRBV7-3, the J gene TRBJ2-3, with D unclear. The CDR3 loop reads CASSLTPQKTDTQYF. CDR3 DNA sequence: TGTGCCAGCAGCTTAACCCCTCAGAAGACAGATACGCAGTATTTT.